Listed below are T cell receptor beta chains from one sample, sequenced in a study of OX40 agonist ivuxolimab in advanced cancers. Measured with immunoSEQ multiplex PCR; TCRdb has only the in-frame clones, and not every one. Among some 70,000 clones listed, around nine tenths were seen once. This material consisted of CD4+ or CD8+ T cells sorted from blood, taken in a trial of the OX40 agonist ivuxolimab. These receptors originate from an adult with an advanced solid tumor such as melanoma, head and neck, liver or kidney cancer. The CDR3 runs from the conserved cysteine through the conserved F or W. The D gene is left open where the match is weak. Clone sizes are given selectively: once, few, many, or a class where the clone is expanded.

d_gene | len | abundance | j_gene | v_gene | CDR3aa | CDR3nt
. | 14 | . | TRBJ1-5 | TRBV7-2 | CASSLHGGNQPQHF | TGTGCCAGCAGCTTACATGGGGGCAATCAGCCCCAGCATTTT
TRBD1 | 14 | few | TRBJ1-2 | TRBV19 | CASSTLDRGGGYTF | TGTGCCAGTAGTACCCTGGACAGGGGAGGCGGCTACACCTTC
. | 13 | . | TRBJ1-5 | TRBV10-3 | CAIRQDSNQPQHF | TGTGCCATCAGGCAGGATAGCAATCAGCCCCAGCATTTT
. | 14 | . | TRBJ1-4 | TRBV5-1 | CASREIGPNEKLFF | TGCGCCAGCAGGGAAATCGGGCCTAATGAAAAACTGTTTTTT
. | 16 | . | TRBJ2-5 | TRBV4-1 | CASSQDVWGDGETQYF | TGCGCCAGCAGCCAAGATGTTTGGGGGGATGGAGAGACCCAGTACTTC
. | 15 | . | TRBJ2-7 | TRBV4-1 | CASSQEGQGTYEQYF | TGCGCCAGCAGCCAAGAAGGGCAGGGAACCTACGAGCAGTACTTC
. | 14 | . | TRBJ1-2 | TRBV7-2 | CASSPGSSGYGYTF | TGTGCCAGTAGCCCCGGGAGCTCGGGGTATGGCTACACCTTC
. | 14 | . | TRBJ2-1 | TRBV28 | CASTPRGIYNEQFF | TGTGCCAGCACCCCTCGCGGAATTTACAATGAGCAGTTCTTC
. | 15 | . | TRBJ1-2 | TRBV5-1 | CASSLDPATNYGYTF | TGCGCCAGCAGCTTGGATCCAGCAACTAACTATGGCTACACCTTC
TRBD2 | 17 | . | TRBJ2-7 | TRBV7-2 | CASSLVSLAGRAYEQYF | TGTGCCAGCAGCTTAGTATCCCTAGCGGGCAGAGCCTACGAGCAGTACTTC
. | 14 | . | TRBJ2-3 | TRBV5-4 | CASSAGQFTDTQYF | TGTGCCAGCAGCGCGGGACAGTTCACAGATACGCAGTATTTT
. | 15 | . | TRBJ1-5 | TRBV6-5 | CASSYTFLGNQPQHF | TGTGCCAGCAGTTACACTTTCCTGGGGAATCAGCCCCAGCATTTT
TRBD1 | 14 | . | TRBJ2-2 | TRBV6-1 | CASKRQGMAGELFF | TGTGCCAGCAAACGACAGGGTATGGCCGGGGAGCTGTTTTTT
TRBD2 | 11 | . | TRBJ2-7 | TRBV20-1 | CSVPRREKQYF | TGCAGCGTTCCGAGGCGGGAGAAGCAGTACTTC
TRBD2 | 15 | . | TRBJ2-5 | TRBV7-2 | CASRQLAGAQETQYF | TGTGCCAGCAGACAACTAGCGGGGGCCCAAGAGACCCAGTACTTC
. | 16 | . | TRBJ1-5 | TRBV7-2 | CASSLGSGYSNQPQHF | TGTGCCAGCAGCTTAGGATCAGGGTATAGCAATCAGCCCCAGCATTTT
. | 12 | . | TRBJ2-1 | TRBV7-2 | CASSLMAGEQFF | TGTGCCAGCAGCTTGATGGCGGGTGAGCAGTTCTTC
TRBD1 | 16 | . | TRBJ1-4 | TRBV5-1 | CASSLEGGKGNEKLFF | TGCGCCAGCAGCTTGGAAGGGGGCAAGGGTAATGAAAAACTGTTTTTT
. | 14 | . | TRBJ2-6 | TRBV2 | CASRPEAGANVLTF | TGTGCCAGCAGACCTGAGGCTGGGGCCAACGTCCTGACTTTC
TRBD2 | 16 | . | TRBJ2-3 | TRBV11-2 | CASSLGGTSGLDTQYF | TGTGCCAGCAGCTTAGGGGGGACTAGCGGGTTGGATACGCAGTATTTT
TRBD2 | 15 | . | TRBJ2-7 | TRBV28 | CASSPGLAGGREQYF | TGTGCCAGCAGTCCCGGACTAGCGGGAGGGCGGGAGCAGTACTTC
TRBD1 | 15 | few | TRBJ2-1 | TRBV18 | CASSRGQSSYNEQFF | TGTGCCAGCTCACGGGGACAGTCTTCCTACAATGAGCAGTTCTTC
TRBD2 | 14 | . | TRBJ2-7 | TRBV5-1 | CASSLDGRAHEQYF | TGCGCCAGCAGCTTGGACGGGAGGGCGCACGAGCAGTACTTC
TRBD2 | 15 | . | TRBJ2-1 | TRBV7-2 | CASSFSGSVYNEQFF | TGTGCCAGCAGCTTTAGCGGGAGTGTTTACAATGAGCAGTTCTTC
. | 11 | . | TRBJ2-2 | TRBV11-2 | CASSSAGELFF | TGTGCCAGCAGCTCCGCCGGGGAGCTGTTTTTT
. | 15 | . | TRBJ1-5 | TRBV19 | CASSRGGQINQPQHF | TGTGCCAGTAGTAGGGGTGGGCAGATTAATCAGCCCCAGCATTTT
. | 15 | . | TRBJ2-3 | TRBV18 | CASSPRGLRTDTQYF | TGTGCCAGCTCACCACGGGGGCTTCGCACAGATACGCAGTATTTT
. | 16 | . | TRBJ2-1 | TRBV27 | CASSLQGPRLSHEQFF | TGTGCCAGCAGTTTACAGGGGCCGAGACTAAGCCATGAGCAGTTCTTC
. | 15 | once | TRBJ1-6 | TRBV30 | CAWSFLDTYNSPLHF | TGTGCCTGGAGTTTCCTGGACACCTATAATTCACCCCTCCACTTT
. | 14 | . | TRBJ2-2 | TRBV18 | CASSPPATTGELFF | TGTGCCAGCTCACCTCCGGCGACCACCGGGGAGCTGTTTTTT
. | 16 | . | TRBJ2-3 | TRBV19 | CASSIQRFLSNQPQYF | TGTGCCAGTAGTATCCAGCGGTTTCTTAGCAATCAGCCCCAGTATTTT
. | 13 | once | TRBJ1-6 | TRBV30 | CACQGSYNSPLHF | TGTGCCTGTCAGGGGTCCTATAATTCACCCCTCCACTTT
TRBD1 | 15 | . | TRBJ1-4 | TRBV6-4 | CASYTVSTGWEKLFF | TGTGCCAGCTATACCGTTTCGACAGGGTGGGAAAAACTGTTTTTT
. | 13 | . | TRBJ1-5 | TRBV6-1 | CASMEANYQPQHF | TGTGCCAGCATGGAAGCAAATTATCAGCCCCAGCATTTT
. | 12 | . | TRBJ2-5 | TRBV11-2 | CASSSIIMEQYF | TGTGCCAGCAGTTCTATTATCATGGAGCAGTACTTC